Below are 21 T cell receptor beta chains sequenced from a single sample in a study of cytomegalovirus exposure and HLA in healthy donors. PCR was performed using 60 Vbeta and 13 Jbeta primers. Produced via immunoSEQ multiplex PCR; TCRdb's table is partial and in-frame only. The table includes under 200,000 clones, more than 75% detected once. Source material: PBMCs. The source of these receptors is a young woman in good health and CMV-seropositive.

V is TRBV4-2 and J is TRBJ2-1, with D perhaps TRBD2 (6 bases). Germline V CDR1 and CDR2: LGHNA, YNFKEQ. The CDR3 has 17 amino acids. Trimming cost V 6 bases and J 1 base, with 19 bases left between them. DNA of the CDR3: TGTGCCAGCAGTCTAATCGCCGACGGGGGATCCTACAATGAGCAGTTCTTC. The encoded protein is CASSLIADGGSYNEQFF.

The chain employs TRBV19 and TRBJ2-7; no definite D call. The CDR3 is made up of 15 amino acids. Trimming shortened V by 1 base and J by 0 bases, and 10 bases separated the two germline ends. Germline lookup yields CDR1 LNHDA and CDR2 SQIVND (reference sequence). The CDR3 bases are TGTGCCAGTAGTATAGCCGCACAGAGCTCCTACGAGCAGTACTTC. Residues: CASSIAAQSSYEQYF. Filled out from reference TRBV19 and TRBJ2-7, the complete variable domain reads DGGITQSPKYLFRKEGQNVTLSCEQNLNHDAMYWYRQDPGQGLRLIYYSQIVNDFQKGDIAEGYSVSREKKESFPLTVTSAQKNPTAFYLCASSIAAQSSYEQYFGPGTRLTVT.

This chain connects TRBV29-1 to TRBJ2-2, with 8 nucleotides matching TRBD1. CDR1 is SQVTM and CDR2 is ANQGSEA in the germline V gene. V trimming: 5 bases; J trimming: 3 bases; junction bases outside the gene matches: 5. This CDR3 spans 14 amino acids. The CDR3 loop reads CSVTTGDHTGELFF. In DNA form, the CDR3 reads TGCAGCGTTACGACAGGGGACCACACCGGGGAGCTGTTTTTT.

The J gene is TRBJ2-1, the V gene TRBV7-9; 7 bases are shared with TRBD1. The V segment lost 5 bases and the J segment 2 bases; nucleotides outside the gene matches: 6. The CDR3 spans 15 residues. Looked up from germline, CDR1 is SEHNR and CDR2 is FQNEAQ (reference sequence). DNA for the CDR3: TGTGCCAGCAGCGAACCGGGACAGACCTACAATGAGCAGTTCTTC. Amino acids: CASSEPGQTYNEQFF. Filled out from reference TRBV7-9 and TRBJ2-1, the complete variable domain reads DTGVSQNPRHKITKRGQNVTFRCDPISEHNRLYWYRQTLGQGPEFLTYFQNEAQLEKSRLLSDRFSAERPKGSFSTLEIQRTEQGDSAMYLCASSEPGQTYNEQFFGPGTRLTVL.

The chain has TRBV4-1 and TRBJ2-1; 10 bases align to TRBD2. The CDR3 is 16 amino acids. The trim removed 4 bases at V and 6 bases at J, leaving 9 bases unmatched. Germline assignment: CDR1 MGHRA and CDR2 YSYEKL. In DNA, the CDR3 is TGCGCCAGCAGCCCACAACTAGCGGGAATCAGCAATGAGCAGTTCTTC. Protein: CASSPQLAGISNEQFF.

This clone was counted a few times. CDR3: CASKEGPQGSTEAFF. CDR3 nucleotide sequence: TGTGCCAGCAAGGAAGGGCCTCAGGGGAGCACTGAAGCTTTCTTT. This sequence joins TRBV6-1 and TRBJ1-1; a possible D gene is TRBD1 (6 bases). Germline CDR1 is MNHNS and CDR2 is SASEGT. The V end lost 7 bases, the J end lost 4 bases, and 19 bases lay between the germline ends. This CDR3 spans 15 amino acids.

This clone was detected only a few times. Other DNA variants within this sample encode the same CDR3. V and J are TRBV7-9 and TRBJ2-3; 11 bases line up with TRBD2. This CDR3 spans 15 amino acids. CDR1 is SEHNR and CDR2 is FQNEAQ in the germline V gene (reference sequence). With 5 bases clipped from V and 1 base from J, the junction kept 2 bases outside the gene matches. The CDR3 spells CASSPLAGGTDTQYF. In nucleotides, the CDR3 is TGTGCCAGCAGCCCACTAGCGGGGGGCACAGATACGCAGTATTTT. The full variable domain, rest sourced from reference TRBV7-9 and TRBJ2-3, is DTGVSQNPRHKITKRGQNVTFRCDPISEHNRLYWYRQTLGQGPEFLTYFQNEAQLEKSRLLSDRFSAERPKGSFSTLEIQRTEQGDSAMYLCASSPLAGGTDTQYFGPGTRLTVL.

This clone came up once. The CDR3: CASSATGSRPSDEQFF. CDR3 nucleotide sequence: TGTGCCAGCAGTGCGACAGGCTCGAGACCCAGCGATGAGCAGTTCTTC. The chain combines TRBV6-1 with TRBJ2-1, with a possible D match to TRBD1 (6 bases). CDR1 MNHNS and CDR2 SASEGT come from the germline V gene. The CDR3 spans 16 residues. Trimming stripped 4 bases from V and 8 bases from J, with 21 bases between.

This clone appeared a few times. Here the CDR3 reads CASSLGRRGFNSPLHF. CDR3 bases: TGTGCCAGCAGCCTCGGACGTCGAGGGTTTAATTCACCCCTCCACTTT. The rearrangement links TRBV5-4 to TRBJ1-6; D uncertain. Germline V lookup: CDR1 SGHNT, CDR2 YYREEE (reference sequence). CDR3 length equals 16 residues. Trimming stripped 4 bases from V and 6 bases from J, with 17 bases between. The entire variable domain, with the rest obtained from reference TRBV5-4 and TRBJ1-6, is as follows: ETGVTQSPTHLIKTRGQQVTLRCSSQSGHNTVSWYQQALGQGPQFIFQYYREEENGRGNFPPRFSGLQFPNYSSELNVNALELDDSALYLCASSLGRRGFNSPLHFGNGTRLTVT.

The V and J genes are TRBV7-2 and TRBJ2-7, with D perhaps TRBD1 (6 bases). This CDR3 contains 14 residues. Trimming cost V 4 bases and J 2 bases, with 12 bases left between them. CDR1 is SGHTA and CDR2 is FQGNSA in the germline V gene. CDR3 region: CASSSRTEAYEQYF. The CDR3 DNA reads TGTGCCAGCAGCTCCCGGACAGAGGCCTACGAGCAGTACTTC.

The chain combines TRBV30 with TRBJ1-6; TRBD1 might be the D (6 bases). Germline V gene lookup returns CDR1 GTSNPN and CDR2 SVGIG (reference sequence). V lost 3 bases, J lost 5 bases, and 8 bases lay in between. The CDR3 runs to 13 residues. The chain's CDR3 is CAWRDSDNSPLHF. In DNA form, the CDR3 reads TGTGCCTGGAGGGACAGTGATAATTCACCCCTCCACTTT. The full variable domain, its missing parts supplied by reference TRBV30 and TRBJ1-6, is SQTIHQWPATLVQPVGSPLSLECTVEGTSNPNLYWYRQAAGRGLQLLFYSVGIGQISSEVPQNLSASRPQDRQFILSSKKLLLSDSGFYLCAWRDSDNSPLHFGNGTRLTVT.

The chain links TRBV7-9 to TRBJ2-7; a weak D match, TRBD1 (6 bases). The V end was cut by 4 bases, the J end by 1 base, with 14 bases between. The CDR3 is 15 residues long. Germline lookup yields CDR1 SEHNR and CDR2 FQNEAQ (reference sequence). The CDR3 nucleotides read TGTGCCAGCAGCTCCCGGGACACTCGGTCCTACGAGCAGTACTTC. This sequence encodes CASSSRDTRSYEQYF.

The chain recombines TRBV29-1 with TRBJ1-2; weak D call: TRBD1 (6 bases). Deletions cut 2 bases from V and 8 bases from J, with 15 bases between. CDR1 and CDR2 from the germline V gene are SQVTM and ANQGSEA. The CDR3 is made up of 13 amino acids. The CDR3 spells CSVEWGPSMGYTF. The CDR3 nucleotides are TGCAGCGTTGAATGGGGGCCTTCTATGGGCTACACCTTC.

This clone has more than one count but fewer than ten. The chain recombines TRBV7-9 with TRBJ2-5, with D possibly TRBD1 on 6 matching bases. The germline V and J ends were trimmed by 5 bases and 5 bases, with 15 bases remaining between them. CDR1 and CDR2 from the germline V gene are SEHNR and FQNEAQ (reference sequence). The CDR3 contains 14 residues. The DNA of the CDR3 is TGTGCCAGCAGCGGGAAGGCAGGGGTGGAGACCCAGTACTTC. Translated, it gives CASSGKAGVETQYF.

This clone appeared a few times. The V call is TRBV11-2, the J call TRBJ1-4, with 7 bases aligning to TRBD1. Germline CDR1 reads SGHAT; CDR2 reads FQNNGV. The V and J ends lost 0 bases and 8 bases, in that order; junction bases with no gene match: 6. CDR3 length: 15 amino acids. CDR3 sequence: CASSLETGDQEKLFF. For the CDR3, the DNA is TGTGCCAGCAGCTTAGAAACAGGGGATCAGGAAAAACTGTTTTTT.

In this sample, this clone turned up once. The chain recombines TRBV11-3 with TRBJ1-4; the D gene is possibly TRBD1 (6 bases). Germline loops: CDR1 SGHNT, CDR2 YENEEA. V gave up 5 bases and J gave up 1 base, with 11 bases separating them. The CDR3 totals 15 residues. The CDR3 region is CASSTPRGTNEKLFF. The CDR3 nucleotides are TGTGCCAGCAGCACCCCCAGGGGAACTAATGAAAAACTGTTTTTT.

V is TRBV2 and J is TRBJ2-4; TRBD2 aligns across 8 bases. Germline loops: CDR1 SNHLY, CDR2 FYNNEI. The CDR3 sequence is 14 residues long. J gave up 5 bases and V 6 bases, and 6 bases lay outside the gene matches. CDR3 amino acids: CASSARGGENIQYF. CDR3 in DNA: TGTGCCAGCAGCGCACGGGGGGGTGAAAACATTCAGTACTTC. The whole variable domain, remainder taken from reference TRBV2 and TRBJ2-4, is EPEVTQTPSHQVTQMGQEVILRCVPISNHLYFYWYRQILGQKVEFLVSFYNNEISEKSEIFDDQFSVERPDGSNFTLKIRSTKLEDSAMYFCASSARGGENIQYFGAGTRLSVL.

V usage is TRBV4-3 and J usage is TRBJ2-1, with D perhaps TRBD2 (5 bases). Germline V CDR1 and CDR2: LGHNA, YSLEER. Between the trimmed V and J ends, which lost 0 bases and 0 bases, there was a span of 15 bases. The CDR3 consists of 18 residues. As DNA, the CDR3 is TGCGCCAGCAGCCAAGATCGGCTACGGGGTAGCTCCTACAATGAGCAGTTCTTC. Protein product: CASSQDRLRGSSYNEQFF.

Here the CDR3 reads CASRRGWDTGELFF. The CDR3 nucleotides read TGTGCCAGCCGTCGGGGGTGGGACACCGGGGAGCTGTTTTTT. V usage is TRBV19 and J usage is TRBJ2-2; D might be TRBD2 (6 bases). CDR1 and CDR2 from the germline V gene are LNHDA and SQIVND (reference sequence). The V gene lost 9 bases and the J gene lost 3 bases, with 14 bases spanning the gap. The CDR3 has 14 amino acids. The entire variable domain, with the rest obtained from reference TRBV19 and TRBJ2-2, is as follows: DGGITQSPKYLFRKEGQNVTLSCEQNLNHDAMYWYRQDPGQGLRLIYYSQIVNDFQKGDIAEGYSVSREKKESFPLTVTSAQKNPTAFYLCASRRGWDTGELFFGEGSRLTVL.

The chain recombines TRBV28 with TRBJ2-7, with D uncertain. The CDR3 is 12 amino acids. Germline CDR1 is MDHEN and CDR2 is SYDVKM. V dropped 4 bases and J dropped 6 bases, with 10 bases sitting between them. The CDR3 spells CASSSAGLEQYF. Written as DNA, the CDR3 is TGTGCCAGCAGTTCCGCAGGCCTCGAGCAGTACTTC.

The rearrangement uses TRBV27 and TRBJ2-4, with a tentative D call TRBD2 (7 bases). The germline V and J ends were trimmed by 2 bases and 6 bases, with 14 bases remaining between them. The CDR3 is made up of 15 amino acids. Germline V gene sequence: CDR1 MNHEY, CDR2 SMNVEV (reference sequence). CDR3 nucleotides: TGTGCCAGCAGTTTAATTGCGGGGGCGCGAAACATTCAGTACTTC. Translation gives CASSLIAGARNIQYF.